These 4 T cell receptor beta chains share one sample of origin, sequenced in a study of post-analysis software for immune sequencing data. Findings of the study overall: Patients carried five TRBV segments more frequently than controls did, and TRBV5-6, TRBV5-1 and TRBV20-1 were among them.

cDNA libraries of TCR beta carried unique molecular identifiers. TCRdb re-called the PCR reads through MiXCR, storing one row per CDR3 protein. This table holds some 260,000 distinct CDR3 sequences, roughly a third found once. Which antigens these TCRs recognize remains unknown. Sequenced material: blood. Receptor source: a girl aged 5-17 years with multiple sclerosis.

This chain links TRBV27 with TRBJ1-1; TRBD1 is a possible D gene (6 bases). Trimming removed 3 bases at V and 11 bases at J, with 31 bases between. Per the germline V gene, CDR1 is MNHEY and CDR2 is SMNVEV (reference sequence). CDR3 length: 18 amino acids. CDR3 coding DNA: TGTGCCAGCAGTTTCTGGAGGGGGGCCTCCGAGGGTGGGGTTCGGGCTTTCTTT. This gives the protein CASSFWRGASEGGVRAFF.

The chain is built from TRBV3-1 and TRBJ1-4, with TRBD1 identical over 9 bases. The junction had 6 bases not matched to a gene; V was cut back by 4 bases and J by 6 bases. CDR3 length: 15 amino acids. Germline V gene sequence: CDR1 LGHDT, CDR2 YNNKEL (reference sequence). The CDR3: CASSPGGTGYEKLFF. The CDR3 DNA sequence: TGTGCCAGCAGCCCCGGTGGGACAGGGTATGAAAAACTGTTTTTT.

V is TRBV28 and J is TRBJ1-2, with 9 bases that match TRBD1. The CDR3 loop spans 14 amino acids. Trimming removed 5 bases from V and 7 bases from J; junction bases left unmatched: 8. CDR1 and CDR2 (germline): MDHEN, SYDVKM. DNA of the CDR3: TGTGCCAGCAGTCCAATCGGGACAGGGTTTGGCTACACCTTC. It specifies CASSPIGTGFGYTF.

This clonotype was detected ten times or more. The rearrangement joins TRBV20-1 to TRBJ1-2; 10 bases line up with TRBD1. With V trimmed by 1 base and J by 3 bases, 2 bases remained unmatched. Germline loops: CDR1 DFQATT, CDR2 SNEGSKA (reference sequence). The CDR3 is made up of 14 amino acids. CDR3 residues: CSARGGQGDYGYTF. CDR3 DNA: TGCAGTGCTAGAGGAGGACAGGGGGACTATGGCTACACCTTC.